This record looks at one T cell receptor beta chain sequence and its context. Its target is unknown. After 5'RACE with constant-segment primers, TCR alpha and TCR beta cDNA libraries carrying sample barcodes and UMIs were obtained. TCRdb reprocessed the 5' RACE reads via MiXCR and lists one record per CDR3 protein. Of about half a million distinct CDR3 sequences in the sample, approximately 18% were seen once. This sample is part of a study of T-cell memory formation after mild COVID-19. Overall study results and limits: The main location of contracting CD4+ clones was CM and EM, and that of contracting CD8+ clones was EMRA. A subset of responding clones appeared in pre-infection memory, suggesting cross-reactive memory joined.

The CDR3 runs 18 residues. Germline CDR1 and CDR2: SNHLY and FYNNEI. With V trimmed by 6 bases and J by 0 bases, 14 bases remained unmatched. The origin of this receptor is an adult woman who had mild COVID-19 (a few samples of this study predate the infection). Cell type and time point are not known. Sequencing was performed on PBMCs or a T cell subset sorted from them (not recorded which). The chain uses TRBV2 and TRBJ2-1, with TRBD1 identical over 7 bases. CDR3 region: CASRTGPTYSSSYNEQFF. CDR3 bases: TGTGCCAGCAGGACAGGGCCCACGTATTCAAGCTCCTACAATGAGCAGTTCTTC.